This T cell receptor (beta chain) was retrieved from a study of shared clonotypes between healthy human individuals. Study conclusions and caveats: Measured sharing among donors was expected to vary with sequencing depth. It was the few donors that limited the genetic and exposure-history diversity represented.

At a deep level, the assay was run. Original data processing: ImmunoSEQ output lacked quality scores and full-length reads, limiting matched filtering. This table comes from immunoSEQ multiplex PCR, and its TCRdb copy is limited to in-frame clones, with some not included. For V, J and clone size, that table is used; D and trimming come from the DNA. The sample lists some 1 million clones; about 74% were seen once. As concerns this clone: The target antigen is unknown.

The CDR3 is 14 residues long. Germline V gives CDR1 SQVTM, CDR2 ANQGSEA. The V gene lost 7 bases and the J gene lost 7 bases, with 17 bases spanning the gap. The genes are TRBV29-1 and TRBJ1-6; D is unresolved. Sequencing was performed on memory CD4+ T cells sorted from blood. The subset was: CD45RA-negative fraction. The TCR sequence derives from a man between 18 and 35 years old in good health. The CDR3 DNA reads as TGCAGCGCCACGCCTGAGGGTCCAAATTCACCCCTCCACTTT. Translation: CSATPEGPNSPLHF.